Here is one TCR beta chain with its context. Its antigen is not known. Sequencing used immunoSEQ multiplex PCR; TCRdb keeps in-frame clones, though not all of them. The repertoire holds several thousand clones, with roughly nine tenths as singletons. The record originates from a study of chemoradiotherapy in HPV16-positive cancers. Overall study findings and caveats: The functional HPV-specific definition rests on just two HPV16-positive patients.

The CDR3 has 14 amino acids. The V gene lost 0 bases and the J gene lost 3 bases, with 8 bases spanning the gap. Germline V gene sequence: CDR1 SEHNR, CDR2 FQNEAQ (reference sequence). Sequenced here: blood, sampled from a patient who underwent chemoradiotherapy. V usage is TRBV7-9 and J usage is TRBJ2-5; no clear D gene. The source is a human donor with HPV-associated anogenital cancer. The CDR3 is CASSLAMGEETQYF. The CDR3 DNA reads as TGTGCCAGCAGCTTAGCGATGGGTGAAGAGACCCAGTACTTC. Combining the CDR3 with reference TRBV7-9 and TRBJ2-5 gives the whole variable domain DTGVSQNPRHKITKRGQNVTFRCDPISEHNRLYWYRQTLGQGPEFLTYFQNEAQLEKSRLLSDRFSAERPKGSFSTLEIQRTEQGDSAMYLCASSLAMGEETQYFGPGTRLLVL.